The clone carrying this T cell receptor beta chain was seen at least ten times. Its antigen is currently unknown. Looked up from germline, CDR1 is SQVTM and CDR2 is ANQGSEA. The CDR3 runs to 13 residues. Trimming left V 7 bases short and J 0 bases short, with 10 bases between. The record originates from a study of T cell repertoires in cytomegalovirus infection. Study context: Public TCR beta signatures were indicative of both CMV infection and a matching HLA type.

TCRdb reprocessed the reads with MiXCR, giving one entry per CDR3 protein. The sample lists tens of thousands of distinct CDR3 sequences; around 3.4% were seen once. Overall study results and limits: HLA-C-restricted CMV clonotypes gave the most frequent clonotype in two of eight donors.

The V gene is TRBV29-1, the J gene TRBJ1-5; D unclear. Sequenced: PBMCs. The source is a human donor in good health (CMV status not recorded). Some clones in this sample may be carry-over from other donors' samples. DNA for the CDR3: TGCAGCGCCGGATCAACTAGCAATCAGCCCCAGCATTTT. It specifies CSAGSTSNQPQHF.